These 14 T cell receptor beta chains were sequenced from one sample in a study of vaccination effects on CD4 cells after COVID-19. Some clones are missing from TCRdb's copy, which holds only in-frame ones; the method was immunoSEQ multiplex PCR. The repertoire consists of 29,000 or so clones, with roughly 74% occurring once and the leading ten covering roughly 16%. Ahead of sequencing, the ViraFEST assay grew antigen-specific CD4+ T cells using viral peptide pools. Following culture for under 12 days, CD4+ T cells were isolated. Vaccination of participants consisted of two doses of either the BNT162b2 or mRNA-1273 vaccine. These TCRs are of unknown antigen specificity. The source material was CD4+ T cells from PBMCs cultured with HCoV-OC43 spike peptides, sampled after COVID-19 vaccination. Subset noted: HCoV-OC43 spike overlapping peptide pool stimulation. All receptors derive from a human donor who received a COVID-19 vaccine.

The J gene is TRBJ1-5, the V gene TRBV10-3; D is undetermined. The CDR3 consists of 12 residues. Trimming took off 4 bases at V and 3 bases at J, with 4 bases between the two ends. Per germline, CDR1 ENHRY and CDR2 SYGVKD. CDR3 residues: CAISVNNQPQHF. In nucleotides, the CDR3 is TGTGCCATCAGTGTAAACAATCAGCCCCAGCATTTT.

This chain links TRBV10-1 with TRBJ1-4; 7 nucleotides agree with TRBD1. The CDR3 sequence is 13 residues long. V lost 5 bases and J lost 8; bases outside the gene matches: 5. Germline lookup yields CDR1 WNHNN and CDR2 SYGVQD (reference sequence). The CDR3 spells CASSPGQSEKLFF. The CDR3 nucleotides are TGCGCCAGCAGTCCGGGACAGTCGGAAAAACTGTTTTTT.

The chain employs TRBV19 and TRBJ2-7; TRBD1 matches at 9 bases. The CDR3 sequence is 14 residues long. V was pared by 5 bases and J by 2 bases, with 4 bases of the junction left unmatched. Germline V gene lookup returns CDR1 LNHDA and CDR2 SQIVND (reference sequence). CDR3 sequence (DNA): TGTGCCAGTAGTCGGGACAGGGACGCCTACGAGCAGTACTTC. Translated, it gives CASSRDRDAYEQYF.

The chain joins TRBV4-1 to TRBJ1-4, with D unresolved. The CDR3 is made up of 16 amino acids. Per the germline V gene, CDR1 is MGHRA and CDR2 is YSYEKL. With 1 base removed from V and 8 bases from J, the gap between germline ends came to 17 bases. Here the CDR3 reads CASSQVALGFNEKLFF. The CDR3 coding sequence is TGCGCCAGCAGCCAAGTAGCGTTAGGGTTTAACGAAAAACTGTTTTTT.

The V and J genes are TRBV9 and TRBJ2-1; maybe TRBD2 (6 bases). Germline assignment: CDR1 SGDLS and CDR2 YYNGEE. The V gene lost 0 bases and the J gene lost 1 base, with 11 bases spanning the gap. The CDR3 extends over 16 amino acids. The CDR3 protein is CASSVGAAGSYNEQFF. CDR3 coding DNA: TGTGCCAGCAGCGTAGGAGCGGCGGGATCCTACAATGAGCAGTTCTTC.

This chain links TRBV5-5 with TRBJ1-1; 11 nucleotides align to TRBD1. Germline V lookup: CDR1 SGHKS, CDR2 YYEKEE (reference sequence). CDR3 size: 14 residues. V lost 3 bases and J lost 7; bases outside the gene matches: 5. CDR3 loop: CASSWGTGGLEAFF. The CDR3, as DNA: TGTGCCAGCAGCTGGGGGACAGGGGGGCTTGAAGCTTTCTTT.

This clone was observed a single time. This chain uses TRBV21-1 with TRBJ2-3; TRBD1 is the table's D call, not checked against the DNA. TRBV21-1 is a pseudogene. The CDR3 is 17 amino acids. CDR3 nucleotide sequence: TGTGCCAGCAGCGCCCCTCCCGGGGACAGGGAATCAGATACGCAGTATTTT. The encoded protein is CASSAPPGDRESDTQYF.

V and J are TRBV27 and TRBJ1-5; maybe TRBD1 (6 bases). Germline loops: CDR1 MNHEY, CDR2 SMNVEV (reference sequence). This CDR3 has 15 residues. Trimming took off 3 bases at V and 4 bases at J, with 13 bases between the two ends. For the CDR3, the DNA is TGTGCCAGCAGTTTGGACAGTTTACGGAATCAGCCCCAGCATTTT. Translating it yields CASSLDSLRNQPQHF.

This clone was counted between two and nine times. Distinct nucleotide sequences in the sample also encode this CDR3. CDR3 in amino acids: CASSLGKNTEAFF. CDR3 nucleotides: TGTGCCAGCAGTTTGGGCAAGAACACTGAAGCTTTCTTT. V is TRBV12-3 or TRBV12-4 and J is TRBJ1-1; unclear D gene. Trimming left V 3 bases short and J 1 base short, with 6 bases between. CDR3 length equals 13 residues.

The chain has TRBV4-1 and TRBJ2-2; a weak D match, TRBD2 (5 bases). CDR1 MGHRA and CDR2 YSYEKL come from the germline V gene. V was trimmed by 4 bases and J by 2 bases, leaving 14 bases between them. This CDR3 has 16 residues. The CDR3 reads CASSRRTSPNTGELFF. CDR3 nucleotides: TGCGCCAGCAGCCGAAGGACTTCCCCCAACACCGGGGAGCTGTTTTTT.

The rearrangement uses TRBV5-5 and TRBJ2-3; 11 bases map to TRBD2. Germline trimming cut 2 bases from V and 0 bases from J; bases unmatched to any gene: 8. In germline, CDR1 is SGHKS, CDR2 YYEKEE (reference sequence). This CDR3 spans 18 amino acids. The CDR3 nucleotides read TGTGCCAGCAGCTTAATCGGGACTAGCGGTAAAAGCACAGATACGCAGTATTTT. Encoded protein: CASSLIGTSGKSTDTQYF.

The chain uses TRBV6-5 and TRBJ2-6; D gene ambiguous. V was clipped by 2 bases and J by 0 bases, with 8 bases between them. Germline CDR1 MNHEY, CDR2 SVGAGI. This CDR3 is built from 16 residues. CDR3 sequence reads: CASSYLLISGANVLTF. CDR3 DNA sequence: TGTGCCAGCAGTTACCTTCTTATCTCTGGGGCCAACGTCCTGACTTTC.

The V and J genes are TRBV19 and TRBJ2-1; 8 bases map to TRBD1. Per the germline V gene, CDR1 is LNHDA and CDR2 is SQIVND (reference sequence). V was pared by 10 bases and J by 5 bases, with 4 bases of the junction left unmatched. CDR3 length: 12 residues. The DNA of the CDR3 is TGTGCCACCGGACAGGGTAACAATGAGCAGTTCTTC. Protein product: CATGQGNNEQFF.

The chain links TRBV6-1 to TRBJ1-2, with D uncertain. Germline CDR1 MNHNS, CDR2 SASEGT. CDR3 length: 16 residues. V was shortened by 2 bases and J by 8 bases, with 21 bases between the two germline ends. This CDR3 is CASSESEDGAQYGYTF. The CDR3 coding sequence is TGTGCCAGCAGTGAAAGTGAGGACGGAGCTCAGTACGGCTACACCTTC.